This TCR beta chain was found in a study of T cell changes during pregnancy in multiple sclerosis. Measured with immunoSEQ multiplex PCR; TCRdb has only the in-frame clones, and not every one. The table has around 95,000 clones, nearly 95% seen once. The V and J ends lost 4 bases and 2 bases respectively, with 16 bases between them. Per germline, CDR1 SGHRS and CDR2 YFSETQ. This CDR3 is 15 amino acids long. The V and J genes are TRBV5-1 and TRBJ2-7; D is perhaps TRBD1 (6 bases). Specimen: peripheral blood, collected after pregnancy. The sequence came from a female donor in good health, enrolled as a control in a pregnancy study. The CDR3 region has the DNA TGCGCCAGCAGCGCGGCTGGGGGCATGACCTACGAGCAGTACTTC. This sequence encodes CASSAAGGMTYEQYF.